The rows below give T cell receptor beta chains drawn from one sample of a study of cytomegalovirus exposure and HLA in healthy donors. Profiling relied on immunoSEQ multiplex PCR, and the TCRdb table lists in-frame clones only, not all of them. The sample shows 150,000 to 250,000 clones, about 79% of them seen only once. Material: PBMCs. Receptors were obtained from a boy aged 2-15 years in good health and CMV-seronegative. CDR3s include the opening cysteine and the closing phenylalanine or tryptophan. The order of the fields is D gene, V gene, CDR3 protein. The D gene is left open where the match is weak.

>TRBD1|TRBV4-1
CASSQRTGSRPQHF
>NA|TRBV5-1
CASNPRVGNYGNTEAFF
>TRBD2|TRBV6-4
CASSDSSRGGSDTGELFF
>TRBD2|TRBV5-1
CASSWAPGLGDQVQYF
>TRBD1|TRBV5-1
CASSIGQEYNEQFF
>NA|TRBV5-1
CASSYDGTRNEQFF
>TRBD2|TRBV27
CASRRRTSGGSVTQYF
>NA|TRBV20-1
CSAILSEQYF
>TRBD2|TRBV15
CATSRALGGGVGELFF
>NA|TRBV2
CASSGQATVANEQYF
>TRBD1|TRBV7-2
CASSLGGTGGETQYF
>NA|TRBV6-5
CASSPGFGYGYTF
>TRBD2|TRBV5-4
CASSSLAGGHNEQFF
>TRBD2|TRBV11-2
CASNPWRGASYEQYF
>NA|TRBV4-1
CASRPQPGTANEQFF
>TRBD1|TRBV30
CAWSRQGILSTEAFF
>NA|TRBV20-1
CSAMAGNTIYF
>TRBD1|TRBV9
CASSVKTGTGLGDTQYF
>NA|TRBV27
CASSLFSVQLANGTEAFF
>TRBD1|TRBV10-3
CAIRDSSILYYGYTF
>NA|TRBV5-4
CASSLPSNYGYTF
>NA|TRBV19
CASSSSGHVSYGYTF
>NA|TRBV5-4
CASSLAQGANEKLFF
>NA|TRBV27
CASSSQWGAETQYF